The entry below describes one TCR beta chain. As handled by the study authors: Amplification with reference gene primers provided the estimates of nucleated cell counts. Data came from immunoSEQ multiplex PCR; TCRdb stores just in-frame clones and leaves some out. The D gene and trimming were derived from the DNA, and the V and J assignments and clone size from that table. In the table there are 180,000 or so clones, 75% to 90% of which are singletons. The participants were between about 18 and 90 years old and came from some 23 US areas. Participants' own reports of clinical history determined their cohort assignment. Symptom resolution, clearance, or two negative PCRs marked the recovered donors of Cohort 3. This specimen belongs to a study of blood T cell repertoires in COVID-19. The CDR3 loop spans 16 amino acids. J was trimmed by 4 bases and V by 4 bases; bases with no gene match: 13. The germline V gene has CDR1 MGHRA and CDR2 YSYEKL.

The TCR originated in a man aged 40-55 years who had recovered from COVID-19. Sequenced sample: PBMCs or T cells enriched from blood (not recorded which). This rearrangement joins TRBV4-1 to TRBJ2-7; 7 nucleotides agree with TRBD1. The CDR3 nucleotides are TGCGCCAGCAGCCTACGGGACAGCCCTACCTTTTACGAGCAGTACTTC. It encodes CASSLRDSPTFYEQYF.